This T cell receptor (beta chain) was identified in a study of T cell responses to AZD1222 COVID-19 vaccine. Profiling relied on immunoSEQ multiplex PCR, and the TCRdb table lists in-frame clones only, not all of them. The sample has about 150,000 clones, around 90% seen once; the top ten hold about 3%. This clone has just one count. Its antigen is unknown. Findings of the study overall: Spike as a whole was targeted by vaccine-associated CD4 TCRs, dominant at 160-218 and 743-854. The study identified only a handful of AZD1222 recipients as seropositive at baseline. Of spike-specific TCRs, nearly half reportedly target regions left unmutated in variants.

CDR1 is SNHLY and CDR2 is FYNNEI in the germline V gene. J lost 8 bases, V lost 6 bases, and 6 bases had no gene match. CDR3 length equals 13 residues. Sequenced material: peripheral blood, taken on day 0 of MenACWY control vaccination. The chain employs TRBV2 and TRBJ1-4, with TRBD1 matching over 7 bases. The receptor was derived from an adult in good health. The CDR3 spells CASRGQDGEKLFF. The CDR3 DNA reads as TGTGCCAGCAGAGGACAGGACGGAGAAAAACTGTTTTTT.